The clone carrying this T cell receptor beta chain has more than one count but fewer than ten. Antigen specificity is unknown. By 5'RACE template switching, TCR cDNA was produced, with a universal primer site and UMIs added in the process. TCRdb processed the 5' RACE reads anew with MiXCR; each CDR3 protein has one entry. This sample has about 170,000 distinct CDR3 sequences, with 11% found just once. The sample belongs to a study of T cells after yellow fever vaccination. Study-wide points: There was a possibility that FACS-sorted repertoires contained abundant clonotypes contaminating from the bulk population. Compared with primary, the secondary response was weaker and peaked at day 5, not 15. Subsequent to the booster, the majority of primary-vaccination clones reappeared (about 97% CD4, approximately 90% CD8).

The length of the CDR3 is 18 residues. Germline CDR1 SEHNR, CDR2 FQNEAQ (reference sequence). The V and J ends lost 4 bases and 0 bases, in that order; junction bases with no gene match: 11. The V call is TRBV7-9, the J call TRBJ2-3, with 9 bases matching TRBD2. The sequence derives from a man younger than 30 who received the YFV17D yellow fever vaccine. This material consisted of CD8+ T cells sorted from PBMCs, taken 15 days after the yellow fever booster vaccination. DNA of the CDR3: TGTGCCAGCAGCTCCCCCGGGGTAGCGGGGGATAGCACAGATACGCAGTATTTT. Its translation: CASSSPGVAGDSTDTQYF. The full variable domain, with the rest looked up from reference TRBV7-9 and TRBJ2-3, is DTGVSQNPRHKITKRGQNVTFRCDPISEHNRLYWYRQTLGQGPEFLTYFQNEAQLEKSRLLSDRFSAERPKGSFSTLEIQRTEQGDSAMYLCASSSPGVAGDSTDTQYFGPGTRLTVL.